This T cell receptor beta chain emerged from a study of cytomegalovirus exposure and HLA in healthy donors. The PCR contained 60 Vbeta and 13 Jbeta primers. Original data processing: The authors later counted approximately 80 million unique TCR beta chains, roughly 10 million of them shared. The protocol was immunoSEQ multiplex PCR, while the TCRdb copy is restricted to in-frame clones and leaves out a portion. Clone size and the V and J calls come from that table; the DNA yielded D and trimming. The sample contains about 140,000 clones, around four fifths of which appear only once. Trimming left V 6 bases short and J 3 bases short, with 14 bases between. The germline V gene has CDR1 MNHEY and CDR2 SVGAGI. The CDR3 has 14 amino acids.

The sequencing input was PBMCs. The sequence was collected from a man aged 25-45 years in good health and CMV-seropositive. V is TRBV6-5 and J is TRBJ1-1, with D perhaps TRBD1 (5 bases). The CDR3 sequence is CASSQHRGDTEAFF. The CDR3 DNA follows: TGTGCCAGCAGCCAACATCGGGGGGACACTGAAGCTTTCTTT.